One and the same sample provided the 7 T cell receptor beta chains below, sequenced in a study of blood T cell repertoires in COVID-19. Some clones are missing from TCRdb's copy, which holds only in-frame ones; the method was immunoSEQ multiplex PCR. The data show 150,000 to 200,000 clones, more than 80% seen once. Sequenced sample: peripheral blood. Receptor source: an older woman with acute or convalescent COVID-19.

This chain joins TRBV20-1 and TRBJ2-7; D might be TRBD1 (6 bases). CDR1 is DFQATT and CDR2 is SNEGSKA in the germline V gene (reference sequence). The CDR3 is made up of 11 amino acids. Trimming cost V 5 bases and J 6 bases, with 11 bases left between them. DNA for the CDR3: TGCAGTGCTGGCAGGGGCAGCGAGCAGTACTTC. This codes for CSAGRGSEQYF.

V and J are TRBV30 and TRBJ1-3; D call uncertain. The CDR3 runs 14 residues. CDR1 is GTSNPN, CDR2 SVGIG, per germline (reference sequence). V shed 3 bases and J shed 1 base, with 10 bases lying between them. CDR3 protein: CAWRSPGSGNTIYF. The CDR3 bases are TGTGCCTGGAGGTCACCAGGTTCTGGAAACACCATATATTTT.

This clone was seen more than once but under ten times. Other DNA variants within this sample encode the same CDR3. V is TRBV6-5 and J is TRBJ2-2; no clear D. This CDR3 is 13 amino acids long. Looked up from germline, CDR1 is MNHEY and CDR2 is SVGAGI. Trimming removed 2 bases from V and 2 bases from J, with 3 bases in between. For the CDR3, the DNA is TGTGCCAGCAGTTACCAAAACACCGGGGAGCTGTTTTTT. Its protein is CASSYQNTGELFF.

The table lists this clone with a count of one. The rearrangement joins TRBV7-6 to TRBJ2-2; 12 bases are a match to TRBD2. With 5 bases clipped from V and 6 bases from J, the junction kept 13 bases outside the gene matches. The CDR3 is made up of 18 amino acids. Germline CDR1 SGHVS, CDR2 FNYEAQ. CDR3 protein: CASSLFSTSGSAAGELFF. CDR3 DNA: TGTGCCAGCAGCCTCTTTTCGACTAGCGGGAGTGCTGCCGGGGAGCTGTTTTTT.

This chain uses TRBV5-1 with TRBJ1-4; 8 nucleotides line up with TRBD1. This CDR3 comprises 15 residues. Germline V lookup: CDR1 SGHRS, CDR2 YFSETQ. J was trimmed by 5 bases and V by 4 bases; bases with no gene match: 7. CDR3 coding DNA: TGCGCCAGCAGCGATAATACAGGGGGGAATGAAAAACTGTTTTTT. Amino acid sequence: CASSDNTGGNEKLFF. The whole variable domain, filled in from reference TRBV5-1 and TRBJ1-4, reads KAGVTQTPRYLIKTRGQQVTLSCSPISGHRSVSWYQQTPGQGLQFLFEYFSETQRNKGNFPGRFSGRQFSNSRSEMNVSTLELGDSALYLCASSDNTGGNEKLFFGSGTQLSVL.

For the CDR3, the DNA is TGTGCCAGCAGGCTGACAGGGCGCTGGGGCTACACCTTC. Encoded protein: CASRLTGRWGYTF. The V gene is TRBV7-3, the J gene TRBJ1-2, with 7 bases that match TRBD1. Trimming at V came to 6 bases and at J to 8 bases, leaving 9 bases not matched to a gene. The CDR3 loop spans 13 amino acids. Germline V lookup: CDR1 SGHTA, CDR2 FQGTGA. Combining the CDR3 with reference TRBV7-3 and TRBJ1-2 gives the whole variable domain GAGVSQTPSNKVTEKGKYVELRCDPISGHTALYWYRQSLGQGPEFLIYFQGTGAADDSGLPNDRFFAVRPEGSVSTLKIQRTERGDSAVYLCASRLTGRWGYTFGSGTRLTVV.

In its sample, this clone was seen once. The chain is built from TRBV5-4 and TRBJ2-7, with TRBD1 identical over 11 bases. This CDR3 is built from 15 residues. Unmatched junction bases numbered 4, after V lost 4 bases and J lost 1 base. Germline assignment: CDR1 SGHNT and CDR2 YYREEE (reference sequence). The CDR3 nucleotides read TGTGCCAGCAGCCCGGGACAGGGGGAATCCTACGAGCAGTACTTC. Protein: CASSPGQGESYEQYF. Drawing the rest from reference TRBV5-4 and TRBJ2-7, the complete variable domain is ETGVTQSPTHLIKTRGQQVTLRCSSQSGHNTVSWYQQALGQGPQFIFQYYREEENGRGNFPPRFSGLQFPNYSSELNVNALELDDSALYLCASSPGQGESYEQYFGPGTRLTVT.